A single sample gave rise to the 10 T cell receptor beta chains below, sequenced in a study of T cell repertoires in cytomegalovirus infection. The antigens these receptors bind are not known. TCRdb processed the reads anew with MiXCR; each CDR3 protein has one entry. Among approximately 76,000 distinct CDR3 sequences listed, approximately 39% were seen once. Sequencing was performed on CD8+ T cells from cultured PBMCs, taken from culture after CMV antigen stimulation. The source of these receptors is a human donor in good health (CMV status not recorded). Some clones in this sample may be carry-over from other donors' samples.

This rearrangement joins TRBV2 to TRBJ2-1; TRBD2 matches 7 bases. Germline V CDR1 and CDR2: SNHLY, FYNNEI. V lost 5 bases to trimming and J lost 3 bases; unmatched junction nucleotides: 4. The CDR3 consists of 14 residues. CDR3 protein: CASSWLAVYNEQFF. The CDR3 DNA reads as TGTGCCAGCAGTTGGCTAGCGGTCTACAATGAGCAGTTCTTC. Full variable domain (missing parts from reference TRBV2 and TRBJ2-1): EPEVTQTPSHQVTQMGQEVILRCVPISNHLYFYWYRQILGQKVEFLVSFYNNEISEKSEIFDDQFSVERPDGSNFTLKIRSTKLEDSAMYFCASSWLAVYNEQFFGPGTRLTVL.

This chain joins TRBV11-2 and TRBJ2-1; D not certain. The germline V and J ends were trimmed by 5 bases and 0 bases, with 17 bases remaining between them. The CDR3 is 17 amino acids. Germline V CDR1 and CDR2: SGHAT, FQNNGV. The CDR3 region is CASSGEFGGSSYNEQFF. In DNA form, the CDR3 reads TGTGCCAGCAGCGGTGAGTTTGGCGGAAGCTCCTACAATGAGCAGTTCTTC.

The rearrangement uses TRBV29-1 and TRBJ1-2, with 7 bases matching TRBD1. The germline V gene has CDR1 SQVTM and CDR2 ANQGSEA. With V trimmed by 6 bases and J by 1 base, 14 bases remained unmatched. The CDR3 loop spans 16 amino acids. The CDR3 DNA reads as TGCAGCGTCCTCACAGGGGAGCAACTACATAACTATGGCTACACCTTC. Translating gives CSVLTGEQLHNYGYTF.

This clonotype was found a few times. The V gene is TRBV11-1, the J gene TRBJ1-1; D gene ambiguous. CDR3 size: 13 residues. Per the germline V gene, CDR1 is SGHAT and CDR2 is FQDESV (reference sequence). V was trimmed by 1 base and J by 12 bases, leaving 15 bases between them. CDR3 DNA sequence: TGTGCCAGCAGCTTAGACAACTTCTTCGAGCCTTTCTTT. Protein: CASSLDNFFEPFF.

The sample holds many counts of this clonotype. The V gene is TRBV12-3 or TRBV12-4, the J gene TRBJ1-4; TRBD1 matches 9 bases. V lost 6 bases to trimming and J lost 5 bases; unmatched junction nucleotides: 7. The CDR3 contains 15 residues. CDR3 sequence reads: CASSSPGQGNEKLFF. The CDR3 region has the DNA TGTGCCAGCAGCTCTCCGGGACAGGGAAATGAAAAACTGTTTTTT.

V gene TRBV7-9 combines with J gene TRBJ1-1, with 10 bases identical to TRBD1. The CDR3 loop spans 14 amino acids. Losses at the gene ends were 4 bases for V and 6 bases for J; bases not matched to a gene: 5. The germline V gene encodes CDR1 SEHNR and CDR2 FQNEAQ (reference sequence). The CDR3 nucleotides read TGTGCCAGCAGCTCCGGACAGGGGGGACCTGAAGCTTTCTTT. Translation gives CASSSGQGGPEAFF.

V and J are TRBV29-1 and TRBJ2-7; weak D call: TRBD1 (5 bases). The CDR3 runs to 12 residues. V was shortened by 7 bases and J by 2 bases, with 12 bases between the two germline ends. Germline V gives CDR1 SQVTM, CDR2 ANQGSEA. The CDR3 DNA follows: TGCAGCGCCCGTGGGGCAACCTACGAGCAGTACTTC. Its protein is CSARGATYEQYF.

This clonotype came up a few times. The chain recombines TRBV7-9 with TRBJ2-1, with 7 bases fitting TRBD2. CDR1 SEHNR and CDR2 FQNEAQ come from the germline V gene (reference sequence). The CDR3 totals 15 residues. V was clipped by 1 base and J by 3 bases; unmatched bases: 3. The CDR3 sequence is CASSLGGGYYNEQFF. DNA for the CDR3: TGTGCCAGCAGCTTAGGCGGGGGTTACTACAATGAGCAGTTCTTC.

V and J are TRBV29-1 and TRBJ2-7; a possible D gene is TRBD1 (6 bases). V lost 2 bases and J lost 2, with 13 bases in between. This CDR3 is 14 amino acids long. Per germline, CDR1 SQVTM and CDR2 ANQGSEA. DNA for the CDR3: TGCAGCGTTGAAATTAGCAGGGGAACCTACGAGCAGTACTTC. Its translation: CSVEISRGTYEQYF.

The table lists this clonotype with a few counts. V and J are TRBV24-1 and TRBJ1-3, with D hard to call. CDR1 and CDR2 (germline): KGHDR, SFDVKD. Trimming stripped 1 base from V and 2 bases from J, with 17 bases between. This CDR3 has 18 amino acids. In DNA, the CDR3 is TGTGCCACCAGTGATTTTGAGACCACCAAAAAGGCTGGAAACACCATATATTTT. It translates to CATSDFETTKKAGNTIYF.